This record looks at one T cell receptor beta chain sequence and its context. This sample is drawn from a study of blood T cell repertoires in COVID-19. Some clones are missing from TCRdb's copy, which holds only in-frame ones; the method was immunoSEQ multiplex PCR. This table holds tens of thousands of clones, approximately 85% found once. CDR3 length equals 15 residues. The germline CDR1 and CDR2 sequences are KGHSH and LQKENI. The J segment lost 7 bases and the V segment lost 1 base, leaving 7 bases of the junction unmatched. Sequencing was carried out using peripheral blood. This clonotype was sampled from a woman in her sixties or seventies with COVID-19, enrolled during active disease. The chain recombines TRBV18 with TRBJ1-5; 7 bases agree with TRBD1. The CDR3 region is CASSPQETGFQPQHF. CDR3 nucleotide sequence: TGTGCCAGCTCACCACAGGAGACAGGGTTCCAGCCCCAGCATTTT.